Presented here are 10 T cell receptor beta chains from one specimen sequenced in a study of blood T cell repertoires in COVID-19. Assay used: immunoSEQ multiplex PCR; TCRdb lists only in-frame clones, some missing. The sample contains around 330,000 clones, approximately 90% of which appear only once. The source material was PBMCs or T cells enriched from blood (not recorded which). These receptors were obtained from a woman in her 40s who had recovered from COVID-19.

The rearrangement joins TRBV6-1 to TRBJ1-6; D is unresolved. Germline assignment: CDR1 MNHNS and CDR2 SASEGT. The V end lost 2 bases, the J end lost 0 bases, and 8 bases lay between the germline ends. The CDR3 totals 16 residues. The CDR3 nucleotides read TGTGCCAGCAGTGAACCAGGTTACTCCTATAATTCACCCCTCCACTTT. The encoded protein is CASSEPGYSYNSPLHF.

The genes are TRBV29-1 and TRBJ1-1, with TRBD1 identical over 9 bases. The V gene's germline CDR1 is SQVTM and CDR2 ANQGSEA. The CDR3 sequence is 12 residues long. The trim removed 8 bases at V and 5 bases at J, leaving 6 bases unmatched. The CDR3 region is CSHRGLGTEAFF. The CDR3 nucleotides are TGCAGCCACAGGGGGCTGGGAACTGAAGCTTTCTTT.

The rearrangement links TRBV7-2 to TRBJ1-6; 7 nucleotides agree with TRBD1. The CDR3 sequence is 15 residues long. The germline V gene encodes CDR1 SGHTA and CDR2 FQGNSA. V gave up 1 base and J gave up 5 bases; unmatched junction bases: 2. The DNA for the CDR3 is TGTGCCAGCAGCTTAGTTACAGGGGATAATTCACCCCTCCACTTT. It specifies CASSLVTGDNSPLHF.

The chain links TRBV7-9 to TRBJ2-3, with D possibly matching TRBD2 (6 bases). The CDR3 loop spans 15 amino acids. Trimming took 3 bases from V and 2 from J, leaving 12 bases between them. CDR1 and CDR2 from the germline V gene are SEHNR and FQNEAQ (reference sequence). The CDR3 here is CASSLSRGATDTQYF. The CDR3 coding sequence is TGTGCCAGCAGCTTGTCCCGCGGGGCCACAGATACGCAGTATTTT.

With regard to this clone: Germline is not matched at one junction end, which may reflect a read error. The chain combines TRBV7-3 with TRBJ2-3; D ambiguous. This CDR3 is 14 amino acids long. Germline V gene lookup returns CDR1 SGHTA and CDR2 FQGTGA. The CDR3 sequence is CASSITSSTDTQYF. CDR3 DNA sequence: TGTGCCAGCAGCATAACCTCTAGCACAGATACGCAGTATTTT.

This clone is a singleton in its sample. Here the CDR3 reads CASSISSGATNTGELFF. DNA for the CDR3: TGTGCCAGTAGTATAAGTAGCGGGGCCACTAACACCGGGGAGCTGTTTTTT. V gene TRBV19 combines with J gene TRBJ2-2; 8 bases line up with TRBD2. The junction had 7 bases not matched to a gene; V was cut back by 2 bases and J by 2 bases. Germline V CDR1 and CDR2: LNHDA, SQIVND (reference sequence). CDR3 length equals 17 residues. Complete variable domain (other parts from reference TRBV19 and TRBJ2-2): DGGITQSPKYLFRKEGQNVTLSCEQNLNHDAMYWYRQDPGQGLRLIYYSQIVNDFQKGDIAEGYSVSREKKESFPLTVTSAQKNPTAFYLCASSISSGATNTGELFFGEGSRLTVL.

This clone was seen once. The chain carries TRBV4-3 and TRBJ2-2; D call uncertain. Germline V gene data show CDR1 as LGHNA and CDR2 as YSLEER. The CDR3 sequence is 19 residues long. Trimming stripped 4 bases from V and 4 bases from J, with 25 bases between. Here the CDR3 DNA reads TGCGCCAGCAGCCCCAACCGCCCTGGGCAGGTGGTTCGCACCGGGGAGCTGTTTTTT. It yields the protein CASSPNRPGQVVRTGELFF.

This clone was found once. This chain uses TRBV9 with TRBJ2-2; 7 nucleotides match TRBD2. Trimming cost V 4 bases and J 8 bases; bases outside gene matches: 11. Germline V gives CDR1 SGDLS, CDR2 YYNGEE. The CDR3 has 15 amino acids. This chain's CDR3 is CASSQGGGTPGELFF. CDR3 coding DNA: TGTGCCAGCAGCCAGGGCGGGGGAACCCCAGGGGAGCTGTTTTTT.

V usage is TRBV7-2 and J usage is TRBJ1-5, with TRBD1 matching over 9 bases. Trimming took 5 bases from V and 7 from J; bases not matched to a gene: 6. This CDR3 spans 14 amino acids. CDR1 is SGHTA, CDR2 FQGNSA, per germline. CDR3 nucleotides: TGTGCCAGCAGCACCCGGACAGGGGAGCAGCCCCAGCATTTT. It codes for CASSTRTGEQPQHF.

This clone came up once. The chain recombines TRBV30 with TRBJ1-1, with D tentatively TRBD1 (6 bases). Germline-derived CDR1 and CDR2 are GTSNPN and SVGIG (reference sequence). The CDR3 runs 12 residues. The V end was cut by 4 bases, the J end by 6 bases, with 12 bases between. The CDR3 sequence is CAWNSGVPEAFF. The CDR3 DNA sequence: TGTGCCTGGAATTCAGGGGTCCCTGAAGCTTTCTTT.